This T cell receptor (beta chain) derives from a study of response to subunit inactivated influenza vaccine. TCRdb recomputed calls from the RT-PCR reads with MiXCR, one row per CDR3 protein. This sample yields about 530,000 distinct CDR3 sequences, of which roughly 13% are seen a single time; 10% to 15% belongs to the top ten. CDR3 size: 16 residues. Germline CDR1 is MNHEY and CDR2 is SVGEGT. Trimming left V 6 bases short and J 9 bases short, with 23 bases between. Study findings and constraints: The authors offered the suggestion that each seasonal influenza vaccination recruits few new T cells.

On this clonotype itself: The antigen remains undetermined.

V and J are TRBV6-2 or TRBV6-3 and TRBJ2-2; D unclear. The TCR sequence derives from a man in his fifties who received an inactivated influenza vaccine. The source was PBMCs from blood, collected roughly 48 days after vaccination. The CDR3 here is CASSPREEKVRRELFF. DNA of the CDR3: TGTGCCAGCAGCCCCCGTGAGGAGAAGGTTCGCCGGGAGCTGTTTTTT.